One and the same sample provided the 10 T cell receptor beta chains below, sequenced in a study of T-cell reconstitution after alpha-beta-depleted transplantation in children. Preparation of the TCRbeta library used unique molecular identifiers. MiXCR was run by TCRdb on the PCR reads, yielding one entry per CDR3 protein. The repertoire holds a few hundred thousand distinct CDR3 sequences, with around a tenth as singletons. The material sequenced was peripheral blood, taken 180 days after TCRalphabeta/CD19-depleted stem cell transplant. The source is a male patient aged 2-15 years who had a stem cell transplant for chronic granulomatous disease, so the T cells may come from the graft donor.

This clonotype was found once. The J gene is TRBJ1-2, the V gene TRBV29-1, with D possibly being TRBD1 (5 bases). The V and J ends lost 8 bases and 2 bases respectively, with 27 bases between them. Germline-derived CDR1 and CDR2 are SQVTM and ANQGSEA. The CDR3 is 17 amino acids. CDR3 DNA: TGCAGCACCACGTGGGGACTCCGGGGTAGATTCAACTATGGCTACACCTTC. Translation: CSTTWGLRGRFNYGYTF.

This clonotype was detected many times. This rearrangement joins TRBV28 to TRBJ2-3; D gene unclear. The germline gives CDR1 MDHEN, CDR2 SYDVKM. The CDR3 extends over 15 amino acids. Between the trimmed V and J ends, which lost 3 bases and 2 bases, there was a span of 12 bases. CDR3 sequence (DNA): TGTGCCAGCAGTTTCTTGAAACAGTCCACAGATACGCAGTATTTT. It encodes CASSFLKQSTDTQYF.

Concerning this clonotype itself: A much larger clone is a single base away; this may be a read error. Here the CDR3 reads CASSLGVWGPGNEQYF. CDR3 nucleotide sequence: TGTGCCAGCAGTTTGGGGGTGTGGGGGCCGGGCAATGAGCAGTACTTC. The chain has TRBV27 and TRBJ2-1, with D tentatively TRBD1 (6 bases). The J call may be mistaken, given a closer DNA end match to TRBJ2-7. Per the germline V gene, CDR1 is MNHEY and CDR2 is SMNVEV (reference sequence). The CDR3 runs to 16 residues.

For the CDR3, the DNA is TGTGCCAGCAGTTTAGTTGCCTCTGGAAACACCATATATTTT. Encoded protein: CASSLVASGNTIYF. The rearrangement uses TRBV12-3 or TRBV12-4 and TRBJ1-3; D is undetermined. Trimming pared 1 base from V and 0 bases from J, leaving 4 bases between. The CDR3 sequence is 14 residues long.

At least ten counts were recorded for this clonotype. V and J are TRBV11-2 and TRBJ2-2, with D perhaps TRBD1 (6 bases). The V end lost 2 bases, the J end lost 4 bases, and 8 bases lay between the germline ends. Germline-derived CDR1 and CDR2 are SGHAT and FQNNGV. This CDR3 is built from 14 residues. CDR3: CASSLTGSTGELFF. The CDR3 DNA follows: TGTGCCAGCAGCTTAACAGGGAGCACCGGGGAGCTGTTTTTT.

This clonotype was detected ten times or more. The chain links TRBV6-1 to TRBJ2-1; D call uncertain. The CDR3 runs to 15 residues. The V and J ends lost 8 bases and 3 bases respectively, with 17 bases between them. The germline gives CDR1 MNHNS, CDR2 SASEGT. The CDR3 region is CASSARLGLYNEQFF. CDR3 DNA sequence: TGTGCCAGCTCGGCTAGGTTGGGTCTCTACAATGAGCAGTTCTTC.

Many counts were recorded for this clonotype. The chain employs TRBV4-3 and TRBJ2-3; D may correspond to TRBD1 or TRBD2 (5 bases each). The CDR3 totals 15 residues. Germline CDR1 LGHNA, CDR2 YSLEER. V was clipped by 3 bases and J by 3 bases, with 13 bases between them. This CDR3 is CASSQGDLVTDTQYF. For the CDR3, the DNA is TGCGCCAGCAGCCAGGGGGATTTAGTAACAGATACGCAGTATTTT.

This clonotype came up a few times. This chain joins TRBV18 and TRBJ1-4, with TRBD1 as a possible D gene (5 bases). V lost 3 bases and J lost 8, with 10 bases in between. The CDR3 is 13 residues long. The germline gives CDR1 KGHSH, CDR2 LQKENI. The CDR3 DNA is TGTGCCAGCTCACCGCGTGGGGGAGAAAAACTGTTTTTT. This codes for CASSPRGGEKLFF.

About this clonotype itself: One base away lies a much larger clone, so this may be a sequencing read error. The final CDR3 position lacks the conserved phenylalanine or tryptophan, pointing to a likely read error. The chain has TRBV24-1 and TRBJ2-7; possibly TRBD1 for D (5 bases). Trimming took off 6 bases at V and 5 bases at J, with 13 bases between the two ends. The CDR3 totals 13 residues. CDR1 and CDR2 from the germline V gene are KGHDR and SFDVKD. The CDR3 sequence is CATSRAGFHEQYL. The CDR3 DNA reads as TGTGCCACCAGTAGGGCAGGGTTCCACGAGCAGTACTTA.

This clonotype was observed many times. This rearrangement joins TRBV9 to TRBJ2-5; TRBD1 matches at 10 bases. The CDR3 is 15 residues long. Germline-derived CDR1 and CDR2 are SGDLS and YYNGEE. V lost 9 bases to trimming and J lost 5 bases; unmatched junction nucleotides: 13. In DNA form, the CDR3 reads TGTGCCACCCCTAGTGCCGGGACAGGGGTTGAGACCCAGTACTTC. This gives the protein CATPSAGTGVETQYF.